This TCR beta chain came from a study of OX40 agonist ivuxolimab in advanced cancers. Blood sampling was done at baseline, cycle 4 day 1, and cycle 7 day 1. The table came from immunoSEQ multiplex PCR; TCRdb's copy has only in-frame clones and leaves some out. The top ten clones hold about 0.4% of a sample with 60,000 to 95,000 clones, more than 90% of them seen once. This CDR3 has 13 residues. Germline CDR1 reads MNHNY; CDR2 reads SVGAGI (reference sequence). Between the trimmed V and J ends, which lost 6 bases and 1 base, there was a span of 9 bases. This sequence was found in an adult with an advanced solid tumor such as melanoma, head and neck, liver or kidney cancer. The chain has TRBV6-6 and TRBJ1-2, with D maybe TRBD1 (6 bases). The sample consisted of CD4+ or CD8+ T cells sorted from blood, taken in a trial of the OX40 agonist ivuxolimab. CDR3 in amino acids: CASSPGVNYGYTF. The CDR3 DNA is TGTGCCAGCAGCCCAGGGGTTAACTATGGCTACACCTTC.